This T cell receptor beta chain was identified during a study of T cell responses to AZD1222 COVID-19 vaccine (dated by TCRdb to the early 2020s). Turning to the overall study: TCR sequencing covered fewer than 250 trial participants: approximately 200 given two doses of AZD1222 and approximately 26 given two doses of MenACWY control vaccine. Trial participants were enrolled into age subgroups of 18-55, 56-69 and 70-plus years, which contained about 150, 28 and 57 TCR-sequenced participants, respectively. Study-level results and caveats: Spike-specific TCR breadth and depth rose significantly after two AZD1222 doses compared with day 0 and with MenACWY recipients. Because no day 14 peak-response samples were available, repertoires were characterized only after the peak T cell response. CD4 TCRs associated with the vaccine covered the entire spike protein, and the dominant responses were in regions 160-218 and 743-854. Participants were mostly white British and included more females than males, and it was suggested by the authors that clonal diversity may have been underestimated. Nearly half of unique spike-specific TCRs reportedly recognized epitopes outside regions mutated in the B.1.351 and B.1.1.7 variants. Conclusions about previously exposed vaccinees are limited because only five to seven AZD1222 recipients were SARS-CoV-2 seropositive at baseline. The 56-69-year group was small, and its depth increase did not reach significance, likely because of low power.

Points on this clone: Its antigen remains undetermined. Base-call qualities are not available, and no considerably larger clone is one nucleotide away.

According to the study, the label for this sample's time point signals: about 28 days (+/-7) after the second vaccine dose. AZD1222 recipients whose second dose came at about 4 weeks and those whose second dose came at about 12 weeks were combined into one group, since spike-specific TCR depth and breadth did not differ between the two schedules. The vaccinee samples were drawn from two UK trials, COV001 and COV002, one of which was a single-blind randomized controlled phase 2/3 trial testing AZD1222 (ChAdOx1 nCoV-19) in healthy adults. For TCRbeta chain sequencing, PBMC samples from trial participants were taken at day 0 and at day 28 after the second dose. The CDR3 regions of human TCRbeta chains were analyzed by immunosequencing. Per the original workflow: TCRs in the repertoires were compared against a reference library of SARS-CoV-2-specific TCRs that had been generated with the MIRA antigen-specificity platform. Breadth was defined as the fraction of unique TCRs that were SARS-CoV-2-associated, and depth was defined as the fraction of total T cells that were SARS-CoV-2-associated. Using the MIRA data, each spike-specific TCR was mapped to the spike region that the TCR reacts to and placed in a CD4 or CD8 class. Log10-transformed breadth and depth values were compared by one-way ANOVA with Sidak's multiple comparisons tests. TCRdb obtained this table from immuneACCESS and retained in-frame rearrangements with V and J assigned. These tables miss some clones; where compared with another copy, unresolved V genes account for less than half of the shortfall, and the remainder is unexplained. V and J calls and clone size follow that table, whereas D and trimming were derived from the DNA. Counted in this sample were roughly 93,000 clones; roughly 89% of them appeared once. The top ten clonotypes cover under 5.5% of the sample.

V trim: 2 bases; J trim: 5 bases; unmatched bases: 5. As encoded in the germline V gene, CDR1 is MNHNS while CDR2 is SASEGT. The CDR3 measures 15 amino acids from cysteine to phenylalanine. Of the read, only the CDR3 DNA is kept; its 45 bases are in frame from base 1. The chain is encoded by TRBV6-1 joined to TRBJ1-1; 10 bases in the junction line up with TRBD1. This TCR derives from an adult who received the AZD1222 COVID-19 vaccine. The starting material was peripheral blood, obtained 28 days after the second AZD1222 dose. Here is the DNA: TGTGCCAGCAGTGAAATAGGGACAGGGGATACTGAAGCTTTCTTT. This translates into CASSEIGTGDTEAFF.